This paragraph reports one TCR beta chain. Researchers took RNA transcripts and amplified the TCR beta CDR3 regions from them. Researchers ran a first-round RT-PCR on the TCR CDR3 using the HTBI primer set. TCRdb re-analysed the multiplex PCR reads in MiXCR, keeping a single row per CDR3 protein. The sample contains some 760,000 distinct CDR3 sequences, 12% to 15% of which appear only once. Out of less than 12 ml of fresh peripheral blood came the PBMCs. This entry belongs to a study of T cells in Graves' hyperthyroidism and ophthalmopathy. Germline assignment: CDR1 MDHEN and CDR2 SYDVKM. V was cut by 5 bases and J by 4 bases, with 15 bases left in between. The CDR3 is 14 residues long.

This TCR was sampled from a woman aged 18-35 years with Graves' hyperthyroidism. The chain employs TRBV28 and TRBJ2-7; D may be TRBD1 or TRBD2 (5 bases each). The sequenced sample consisted of blood. DNA for the CDR3: TGTGCCAGCAGTACGGGGCCCGTAAAGTACGAGCAGTACTTC. It yields the protein CASSTGPVKYEQYF.